The 7 T cell receptor beta chains presented below share a single source sample, sequenced in a study of cytomegalovirus exposure and HLA in healthy donors. The PCR had 60 Vbeta and 13 Jbeta primers. The data were produced by immunoSEQ multiplex PCR, yet TCRdb's version contains in-frame clones alone and is incomplete. This sample contains 200,000 to 250,000 clones. The sequenced sample consisted of PBMCs. Every receptor here comes from a girl aged 2-15 years in good health and CMV-seropositive.

The chain joins TRBV27 to TRBJ2-7; 7 nucleotides agree with TRBD2. CDR3 length: 15 amino acids. Trimming took 0 bases from V and 3 from J; bases not matched to a gene: 5. Germline CDR1 MNHEY, CDR2 SMNVEV (reference sequence). CDR3 amino acids: CASSLSLGGSYEQYF. For the CDR3, the DNA is TGTGCCAGCAGTTTATCACTGGGGGGGAGCTACGAGCAGTACTTC.

The V and J genes are TRBV7-2 and TRBJ1-1; no clear D. Trimming removed 5 bases at V and 1 base at J, with 14 bases between. The CDR3 sequence is 15 residues long. In germline, CDR1 is SGHTA, CDR2 FQGNSA. The CDR3 loop is CASSVGGVSNTEAFF. For the CDR3, the DNA is TGTGCCAGCAGCGTCGGCGGGGTGTCGAACACTGAAGCTTTCTTT.

The rearrangement uses TRBV7-9 and TRBJ2-3; 7 bases match TRBD2. The germline V gene has CDR1 SEHNR and CDR2 FQNEAQ (reference sequence). The V and J ends lost 3 bases and 9 bases, in that order; junction bases with no gene match: 12. This CDR3 spans 15 amino acids. CDR3 protein: CASSLGPWRESTQYF. CDR3 coding DNA: TGTGCCAGCAGCTTGGGTCCGTGGCGGGAGTCCACGCAGTATTTT.

This chain joins TRBV28 and TRBJ2-7, with no clear D. CDR3 length: 15 residues. Germline-derived CDR1 and CDR2 are MDHEN and SYDVKM. With 7 bases removed from V and 4 bases from J, the gap between germline ends came to 20 bases. The CDR3 loop reads CASNPLDGSRYEQYF. As DNA, the CDR3 is TGTGCCAGCAACCCCCTGGATGGTAGCAGATACGAGCAGTACTTC.

This sequence joins TRBV9 and TRBJ1-3; perhaps TRBD1 as D (6 bases). The CDR3 is made up of 16 amino acids. Germline assignment: CDR1 SGDLS and CDR2 YYNGEE. The V end lost 2 bases, the J end lost 2 bases, and 14 bases lay between the germline ends. The CDR3 DNA is TGTGCCAGCAGCGTCGGTACAGGGATCACTGGAAACACCATATATTTT. Translated: CASSVGTGITGNTIYF.

V is TRBV5-4 and J is TRBJ1-4; D is unclear. The V end was cut by 0 bases, the J end by 4 bases, with 7 bases between. Germline loops: CDR1 SGHNT, CDR2 YYREEE (reference sequence). The length of the CDR3 is 14 residues. DNA of the CDR3: TGTGCCAGCAGCTTGGACAGTCTTAATGAAAAACTGTTTTTT. It yields the protein CASSLDSLNEKLFF. The full variable domain, completed using reference TRBV5-4 and TRBJ1-4, is ETGVTQSPTHLIKTRGQQVTLRCSSQSGHNTVSWYQQALGQGPQFIFQYYREEENGRGNFPPRFSGLQFPNYSSELNVNALELDDSALYLCASSLDSLNEKLFFGSGTQLSVL.

This chain links TRBV28 with TRBJ1-5, with D hard to call. The CDR3 has 15 residues. V dropped 3 bases and J dropped 4 bases, with 13 bases sitting between them. Looked up from germline, CDR1 is MDHEN and CDR2 is SYDVKM. CDR3 in DNA: TGTGCCAGCAGTTTTGGAGGTTCGGTAAATCAGCCCCAGCATTTT. This translates into CASSFGGSVNQPQHF.